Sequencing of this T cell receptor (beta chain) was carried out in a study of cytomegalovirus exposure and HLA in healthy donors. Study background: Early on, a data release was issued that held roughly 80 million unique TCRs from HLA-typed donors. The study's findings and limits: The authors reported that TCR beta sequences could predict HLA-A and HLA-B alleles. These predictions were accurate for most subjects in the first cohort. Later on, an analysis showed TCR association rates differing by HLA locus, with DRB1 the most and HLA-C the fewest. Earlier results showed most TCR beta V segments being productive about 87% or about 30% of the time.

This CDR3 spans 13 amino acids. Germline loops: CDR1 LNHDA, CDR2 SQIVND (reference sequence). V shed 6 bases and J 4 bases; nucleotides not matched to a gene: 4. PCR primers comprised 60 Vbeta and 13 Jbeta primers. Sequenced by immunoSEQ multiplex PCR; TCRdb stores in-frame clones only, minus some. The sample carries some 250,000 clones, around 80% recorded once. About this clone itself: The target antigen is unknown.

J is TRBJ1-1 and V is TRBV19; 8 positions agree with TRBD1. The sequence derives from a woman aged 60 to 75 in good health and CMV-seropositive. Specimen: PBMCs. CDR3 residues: CASSDQGATEAFF. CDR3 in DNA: TGTGCCAGTAGCGATCAGGGGGCCACTGAAGCTTTCTTT.